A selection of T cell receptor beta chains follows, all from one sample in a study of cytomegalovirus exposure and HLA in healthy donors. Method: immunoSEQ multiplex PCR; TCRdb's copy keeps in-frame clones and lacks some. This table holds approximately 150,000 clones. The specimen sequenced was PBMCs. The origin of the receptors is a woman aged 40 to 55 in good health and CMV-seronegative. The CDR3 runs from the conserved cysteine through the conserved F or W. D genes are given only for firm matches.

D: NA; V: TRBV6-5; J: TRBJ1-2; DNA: TGTGCCAGCAACGACGCCGGAGCGTTCTATGGCTACACCTTC; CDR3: CASNDAGAFYGYTF
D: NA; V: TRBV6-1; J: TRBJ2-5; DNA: TGTGCCAGCAGGGAGGGGACCACCCGGGAGACCCAGTACTTC; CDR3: CASREGTTRETQYF
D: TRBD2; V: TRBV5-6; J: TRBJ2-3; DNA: TGTGCCAGCAGCTCTAGCGGGGGGCAAGATACGCAGTATTTT; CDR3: CASSSSGGQDTQYF
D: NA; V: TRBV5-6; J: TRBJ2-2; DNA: TGTGCCAGCAGCCCCTGGGCCGCCGCGAACACCGGGGAGCTGTTTTTT; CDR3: CASSPWAAANTGELFF
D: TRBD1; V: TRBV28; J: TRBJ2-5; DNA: TGTGCCAGCAGTTTAAGCCGGGACAGGGGAGAGACCCAGTACTTC; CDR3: CASSLSRDRGETQYF
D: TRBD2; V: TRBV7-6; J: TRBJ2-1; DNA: TGTGCCAGCAGCTTAGCTGATAGCGGGGGGGCCTACAATGAGCAGTTCTTC; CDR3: CASSLADSGGAYNEQFF
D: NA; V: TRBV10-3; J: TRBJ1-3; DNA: TGTGCCATCAGTCCAGTTGGAAACACCATATATTTT; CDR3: CAISPVGNTIYF
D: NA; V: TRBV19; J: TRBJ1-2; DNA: TGTGCCAGTAGTAGAGGAGGGAAGTATGGCTACACCTTC; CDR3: CASSRGGKYGYTF
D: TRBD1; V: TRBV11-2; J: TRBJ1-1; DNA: TGTGCCAGCAGCCCCCGGGACAGGGGGTATAATGAAGCTTTCTTT; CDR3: CASSPRDRGYNEAFF
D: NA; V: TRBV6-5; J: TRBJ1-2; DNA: TGTGCCAGCAGTTACAAACCACAGGGATTCGGCTACACCTTC; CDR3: CASSYKPQGFGYTF
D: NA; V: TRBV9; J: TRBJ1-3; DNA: TGTGCCAGCGGGGCATTAGGAAACACCATATATTTT; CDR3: CASGALGNTIYF
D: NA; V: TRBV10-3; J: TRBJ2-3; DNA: TGTGCCATCAGAGCTCGTGCTAGCACAGATACGCAGTATTTT; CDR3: CAIRARASTDTQYF
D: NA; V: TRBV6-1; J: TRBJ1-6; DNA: TGTGCCAGCAGTGAAGGACAAAGGTCTACACCCCTCCACTTT; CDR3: CASSEGQRSTPLHF
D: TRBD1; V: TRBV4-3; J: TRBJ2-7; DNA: TGCGCCAGCAGCCAAGCCCTGACAGGGGTCCCCCTCGAGCAGTACTTC; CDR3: CASSQALTGVPLEQYF
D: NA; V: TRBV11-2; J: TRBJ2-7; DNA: TGTGCCAGCAGCTTAACGCGTTACGAGCAGTACTTC; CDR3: CASSLTRYEQYF
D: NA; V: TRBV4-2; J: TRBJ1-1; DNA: TGTGCCAGCAGCCAAGATCGTATGAACACTGAAGCTTTCTTT; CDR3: CASSQDRMNTEAFF
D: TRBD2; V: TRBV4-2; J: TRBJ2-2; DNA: TGTGCCAGCAGGCCCGGGGTACTAGCGGGGACCGGGGAGCTGTTTTTT; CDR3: CASRPGVLAGTGELFF
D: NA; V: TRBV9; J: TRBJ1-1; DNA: TGTGCCAGCAGCGTAGCTACTACCGGGGTCATGAACACTGAAGCTTTCTTT; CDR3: CASSVATTGVMNTEAFF
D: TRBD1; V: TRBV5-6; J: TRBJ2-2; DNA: TGTGCCAGCAGCCCGACAGGGACCGGGGAGCTGTTTTTT; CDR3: CASSPTGTGELFF
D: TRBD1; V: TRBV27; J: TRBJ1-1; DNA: TGTGCCAGCAGTTTTTTCGGCAGGGGGACCACTGAAGCTTTCTTT; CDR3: CASSFFGRGTTEAFF
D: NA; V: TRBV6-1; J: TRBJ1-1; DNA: TGTGCCAGCACCGAATCCGGCGGAACTGAAGCTTTCTTT; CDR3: CASTESGGTEAFF
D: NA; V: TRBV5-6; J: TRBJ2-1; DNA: TGTGCCAGCAGCTTCGAGGGCGTGGGTGAGCAGTTCTTC; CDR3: CASSFEGVGEQFF
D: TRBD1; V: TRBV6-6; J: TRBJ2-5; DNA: TGTGCCAGCAGTTACCCGGACAGGGGGTTTGGTGAGACCCAGTACTTC; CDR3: CASSYPDRGFGETQYF
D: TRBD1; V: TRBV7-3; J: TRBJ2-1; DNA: TGTGCCAGCAGCTCGGACAGGGTTCCGAATGAGCAGTTCTTC; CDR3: CASSSDRVPNEQFF
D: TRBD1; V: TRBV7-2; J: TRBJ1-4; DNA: TGTGCCAGCAGCTCAGGGACAGCGGGTCTGGAAAAACTGTTTTTT; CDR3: CASSSGTAGLEKLFF
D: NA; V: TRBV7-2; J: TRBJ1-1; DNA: TGTGCCAGCAGCGCAAGTCGGGTTAACACTGAAGTTTTCTTT; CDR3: CASSASRVNTEVFF
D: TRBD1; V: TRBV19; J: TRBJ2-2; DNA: TGTGCCAGTAGTACACTAAGGACAGGAACGAACACCGGGGAGCTGTTTTTT; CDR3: CASSTLRTGTNTGELFF
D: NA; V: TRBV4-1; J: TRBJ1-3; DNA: TGCGCCAGCAGCCAAGTAGGGGGAAGACGCTCTGGAAACACCATATATTTT; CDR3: CASSQVGGRRSGNTIYF
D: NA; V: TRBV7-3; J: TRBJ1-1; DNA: TGTGCCAGCAGCCCGGCACAGGGTAACACTGAAGCTTTCTTT; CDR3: CASSPAQGNTEAFF
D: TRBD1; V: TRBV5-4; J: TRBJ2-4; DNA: TGTGCCAGCAGTTCTGGCAGGACAGGGATTGGTTACATTCAGTACTTC; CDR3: CASSSGRTGIGYIQYF
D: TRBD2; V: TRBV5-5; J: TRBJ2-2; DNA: TGTGCCAGCAGTCCTAGGGCGGGGGACACCGGGGAGCTGTTTTTT; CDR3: CASSPRAGDTGELFF
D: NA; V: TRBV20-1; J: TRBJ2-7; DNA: TGCGGTGGTACGAGCTCCTACGAGCAGTACTTC; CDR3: CGGTSSYEQYF
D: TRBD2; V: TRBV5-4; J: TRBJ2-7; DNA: TGTGCCAGCAGCCCTGGGACTAGCGGGGGGGGCTACGAGCAGTACTTC; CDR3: CASSPGTSGGGYEQYF
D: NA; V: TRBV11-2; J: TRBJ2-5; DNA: TGTGCCAGCAGCTTACGATTAGAGGTCCCCTACCCTGAAGACACCCAGTACTTC; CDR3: CASSLRLEVPYPEDTQYF
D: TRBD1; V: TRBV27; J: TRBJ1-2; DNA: TGTGCCAGCAGTTTATCCCAGGGGGCTAACTATGGCTACACCTTC; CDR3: CASSLSQGANYGYTF
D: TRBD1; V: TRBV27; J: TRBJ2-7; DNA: TGTGCCAGCAGTCCATACCCCCTCCGGGACAGAGGATCCTACGAGCAGTACTTC; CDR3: CASSPYPLRDRGSYEQYF
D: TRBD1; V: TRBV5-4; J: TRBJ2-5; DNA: TGTGCCAGCAGCTCGGGACAGACCACTAGGGCCCAGTACTTC; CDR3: CASSSGQTTRAQYF
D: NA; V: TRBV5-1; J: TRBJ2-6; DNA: TGCGCCAGCAGCTTGGCCAGGGGTACTGGGGCCAACGTCCTGACTTTC; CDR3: CASSLARGTGANVLTF
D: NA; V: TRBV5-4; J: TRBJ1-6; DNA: TGTGCCAGCAGCCCTCGGGGGAGGTCCTATAATTCACCCCTCCACTTT; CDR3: CASSPRGRSYNSPLHF
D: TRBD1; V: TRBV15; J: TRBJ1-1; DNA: TGTGCCACCAGCAGAGGAATGGGACAGGGAGAATATGAAGCTTTCTTT; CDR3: CATSRGMGQGEYEAFF
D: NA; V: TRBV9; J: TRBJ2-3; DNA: TGTGCCAGCAGCTTAAGCACAGATACGCAGTATTTT; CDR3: CASSLSTDTQYF
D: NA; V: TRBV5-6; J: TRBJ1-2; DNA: TGTGCCAGCAGCTGGGGGCGCGGCTACACCTTC; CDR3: CASSWGRGYTF
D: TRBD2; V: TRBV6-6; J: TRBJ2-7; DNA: TGTGCCAGCAGTTCCCCGGGCGGGAGCTCCTACGAGCAGTACTTC; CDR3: CASSSPGGSSYEQYF
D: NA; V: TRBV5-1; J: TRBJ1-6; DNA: TGCGCCAGCAGCTTCGGGGAGGTTGGGTCACCCCTCCACTTT; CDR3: CASSFGEVGSPLHF
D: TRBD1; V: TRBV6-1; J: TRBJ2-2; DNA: TGTGCCAGCAGTGCCACAGGGGGTAATTCCGGGGAGCTGTTTTTT; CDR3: CASSATGGNSGELFF
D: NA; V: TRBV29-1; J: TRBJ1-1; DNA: TGCAGCGTCCGTTCTGTTGAAGCTTTCTTT; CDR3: CSVRSVEAFF
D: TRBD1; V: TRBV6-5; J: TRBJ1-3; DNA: TGTGCCAGCAGGACAGGGCTAAACACCATATATTTT; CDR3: CASRTGLNTIYF
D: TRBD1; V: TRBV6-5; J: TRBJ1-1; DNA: TGTGCCAGCAGCATCGACAGGGTTGGTGAAGCTTTCTTT; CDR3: CASSIDRVGEAFF
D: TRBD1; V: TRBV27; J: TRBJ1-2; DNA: TGTGCCAGCAGTTTAGGGACAGGGAACTACACCTTC; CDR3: CASSLGTGNYTF
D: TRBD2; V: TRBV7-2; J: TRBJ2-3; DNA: TGTGCCAGCAGACTTAATAGCGGGGGCTATACGCAGTATTTT; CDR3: CASRLNSGGYTQYF
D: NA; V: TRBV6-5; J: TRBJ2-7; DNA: TGTGCCAGCAGTTACTCTACGGCAGGGGGGATCGGCGAGCAGTACTTC; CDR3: CASSYSTAGGIGEQYF
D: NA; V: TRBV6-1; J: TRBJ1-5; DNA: TGTGCCAGCAGTGGGGGTCGGGACACCAGTGTTCAGCCCCAGCATTTT; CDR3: CASSGGRDTSVQPQHF
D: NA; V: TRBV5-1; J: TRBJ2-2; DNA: TGCGCCAGCAGCTTCGGGACTCTACTTAGGACCGGGGAGCTGTTTTTT; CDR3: CASSFGTLLRTGELFF
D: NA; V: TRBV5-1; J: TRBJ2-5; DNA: TGCGCCAGCAGCTTGGCTGCTAGGTCGGCCCAGTACTTC; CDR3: CASSLAARSAQYF